The T cell receptor (beta chain) described here comes from a study of blood T cells in healthy people across ages. In germline, CDR1 is MNHEY, CDR2 SVGAGI. The V end was cut by 0 bases, the J end by 0 bases, with 9 bases between. This CDR3 is 17 amino acids long. Together with a sample-barcoded 5' primer, a J-beta primer mix was included in a second PCR lasting about 7 to 12 cycles. One entry per CDR3 protein results from TCRdb running MiXCR on the 5' RACE reads. The sample lists approximately 780,000 distinct CDR3 sequences, around a quarter seen once, with around 3% in the top ten. These data were also filed under a second study, of T cells of mothers and their children. As that report states: Compared with unrelated pairs, related mother-child pairs had slightly higher, non-significant overlap.

Material: blood. The chain has TRBV6-5 and TRBJ2-6; D unclear. This sequence originates from a boy aged 5-17 years in good health. The CDR3, as DNA: TGTGCCAGCAGTTACTCGATATGGGACTCTGGGGCCAACGTCCTGACTTTC. This translates into CASSYSIWDSGANVLTF.